Listed here is a single TCR beta chain. This clonotype was picked up a small number of times. No cognate antigen has been identified for it. The record has no base qualities; no much larger clone is one base away. This record belongs to a study of blood T cells in healthy people across ages (dated by TCRdb to between 2014 and 2016). With respect to the entire study: In model experiments, template switching captured roughly one uniquely barcoded TCR beta cDNA molecule for every two T cells. Using deep sequencing normalized with unique cDNA molecular identifiers, the study measured how TCR beta repertoire diversity changes with age. The donors were divided into four age groups: young (average approximately 17 years), middle-aged (roughly 42), aged (62) and long-lived (more than 75). To avoid experimental bias, donors of different ages were distributed randomly across sequencing lanes. Two additional independent replicas of 1 million unique cDNA reads from the same blood draw were analyzed for two donors (one aged 18 to 30 and one aged 80 or older).

Library creation used 5' RACE. This sample was sequenced with an Illumina HiSeq 2500. A second PCR of roughly 7 to 11 cycles was performed with a sample-barcoded 5' primer and a J-beta primer mix. Each TCR beta cDNA molecule received a unique molecular identifier from a template-switch 5' adaptor carrying 12 random nucleotides. At least 3 million CDR3-containing paired-end reads were obtained from each sample. First-strand cDNA was synthesized from all RNA with the Mint cDNA synthesis kit, primed by a TRBC-specific oligonucleotide. After uracil-DNA glycosylase treatment, a first 18-cycle PCR used universal primers M1SS and BC2_uni_R on all cDNA. The published analysis was carried out like this. For normalization, 1 million high-quality reads, each with a distinct molecular identifier, were randomly selected from each sample. Instead of being binned into consensus sequences, reads with shared molecular identifiers were discarded. MiTCR, run with a Q25 quality threshold and the strictest error-elimination algorithm, handled CDR3 identification, clonotype clustering and error correction. A nonparametric unseen species model using Euler transformation provided a lower-bound estimate of total TCR beta diversity. In-frame beta chains were kept once TCRdb had trimmed the public reads at Q25 with fastp and called clones with MiXCR. Every entry covers one CDR3 protein and lists the most common genes and DNA from its rows. These V and J calls derive from TCRdb rather than the authors' analysis. The sample table lists roughly 2 million distinct CDR3 sequences, around 48% of them with a count of one. Around 2.1% of the sample goes to the ten largest clones.

What the work shows at the level of the full study, not this receptor alone: The percentage of naive T cells measured by flow cytometry correlated strongly with observed TCR beta diversity. Compared with the aged group, the long-lived group had more naive CD4+ T cells, fewer expanded clones and increased TCR diversity, a pattern suggesting age selection. As age increased, observed TCR beta diversity per million T cells dropped in a roughly linear way, and a significant reduction was already evident by age 40. Because profiling used bulk unsorted PBMCs, naive and antigen-experienced compartments could not be compared conclusively. Estimates of total diversity from one million sequenced T cells were regarded as lower bounds and underestimates. Donor CMV infection status was unknown, potentially confounding age-related changes in expanded clonotypes.

The donors were some 39 Caucasian individuals from Russia, aged roughly 6 to 100 years, who were systemically healthy. Each donor gave 8.5 to 10 milliliters of peripheral blood, collected into EDTA-treated Vacutainer tubes. PBMCs were isolated by Ficoll-Paque density-gradient centrifugation, with at least 6 million obtained per sample. Total RNA was extracted from PBMCs with Trizol reagent, with at least 6 micrograms obtained per sample. The percentages of naive CD45RAhigh/CD27high T cells were determined by flow cytometry on a PBMC aliquot from every donor. The CDR3 holds 17 amino acids from the cysteine to the phenylalanine. CDR3 DNA is the only sequence kept; it has 51 bases, read in frame from the first base. CDR1 is given as SGHTA and CDR2 as FQGNSA, both from the germline V gene. For this chain, trimming is 5 bases at the V end and 0 bases at the J end, and the number of junction bases without a gene match is 9.

Rearrangement joined TRBV7-2 to TRBJ2-5; 10 central bases correspond to TRBD1. The receptor was derived from a woman between 40 and 55 years old in good health. The specimen was blood. The nucleotide sequence reads as follows: TGTGCCAGCAGCCCCCGGGACAGGGGCCTGTACCAAGAGACCCAGTACTTC. Its amino acids are CASSPRDRGLYQETQYF.